Listed below are T cell receptor beta chains from one sample, sequenced in a study of cytomegalovirus exposure and HLA in healthy donors. TCRdb keeps only in-frame clones here, not all; method: immunoSEQ multiplex PCR. The table records about 170,000 clones, about 85% of them present only once. Sequenced material: PBMCs. The receptor set was obtained from a man aged 30 to 39 in good health and CMV-seropositive. Both conserved end residues are part of each CDR3. Fields, in order: clone size, J gene, V gene, CDR3 protein. Clone size is not always given. Where it is, it says once, few, many or a class for expanded clones.

abundance: .; j_gene: TRBJ1-1; v_gene: TRBV30; CDR3aa: CAWRTGRNGWNTEAFF
abundance: .; j_gene: TRBJ1-4; v_gene: TRBV6-5; CDR3aa: CASSDRTTNEKLFF
abundance: .; j_gene: TRBJ1-1; v_gene: TRBV7-9; CDR3aa: CAGFSGGTEAFF
abundance: .; j_gene: TRBJ2-3; v_gene: TRBV4-1; CDR3aa: CASSQDGTSGSTDTQYF
abundance: .; j_gene: TRBJ2-7; v_gene: TRBV7-2; CDR3aa: CASSLNRGDEQYF
abundance: .; j_gene: TRBJ2-1; v_gene: TRBV7-2; CDR3aa: CASSVDIFYNEQFF
abundance: .; j_gene: TRBJ2-2; v_gene: TRBV5-1; CDR3aa: CATQINTGELFF
abundance: .; j_gene: TRBJ2-1; v_gene: TRBV19; CDR3aa: CASSQLAGAGEQFF
abundance: once; j_gene: TRBJ2-1; v_gene: TRBV2; CDR3aa: CASSESGDEQFF
abundance: .; j_gene: TRBJ2-7; v_gene: TRBV7-9; CDR3aa: CASSGAASYEQYF
abundance: .; j_gene: TRBJ2-5; v_gene: TRBV7-9; CDR3aa: CASSGPGTSGEQYF
abundance: .; j_gene: TRBJ1-3; v_gene: TRBV19; CDR3aa: CASNSPRFISGNTIYF
abundance: .; j_gene: TRBJ1-5; v_gene: TRBV2; CDR3aa: CASSEISGSQPQHF
abundance: .; j_gene: TRBJ2-5; v_gene: TRBV15; CDR3aa: CATSRASEGSWETQYF
abundance: .; j_gene: TRBJ1-4; v_gene: TRBV2; CDR3aa: CASSGAANEKLFF
abundance: .; j_gene: TRBJ1-2; v_gene: TRBV11-2; CDR3aa: CASSPFGKTGWIYGYTF
abundance: .; j_gene: TRBJ1-4; v_gene: TRBV7-9; CDR3aa: CSSSSGTGATNEKLFF
abundance: .; j_gene: TRBJ2-2; v_gene: TRBV11-1; CDR3aa: CASSSSQNTGELFF
abundance: few; j_gene: TRBJ1-5; v_gene: TRBV19; CDR3aa: CASGGGPQHF